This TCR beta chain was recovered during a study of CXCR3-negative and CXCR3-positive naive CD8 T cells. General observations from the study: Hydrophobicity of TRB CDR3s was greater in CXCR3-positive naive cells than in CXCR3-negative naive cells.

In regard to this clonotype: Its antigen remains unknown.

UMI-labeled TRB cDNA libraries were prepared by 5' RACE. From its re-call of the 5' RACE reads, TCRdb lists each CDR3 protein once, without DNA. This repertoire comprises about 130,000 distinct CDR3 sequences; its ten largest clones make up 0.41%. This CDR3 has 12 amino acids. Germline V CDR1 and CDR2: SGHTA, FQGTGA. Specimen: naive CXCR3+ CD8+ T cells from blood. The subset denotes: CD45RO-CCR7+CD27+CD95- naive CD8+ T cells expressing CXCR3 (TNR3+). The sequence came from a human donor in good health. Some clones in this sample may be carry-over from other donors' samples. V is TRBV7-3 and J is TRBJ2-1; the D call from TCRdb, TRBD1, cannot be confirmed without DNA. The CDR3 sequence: CASSLPPGEQFF. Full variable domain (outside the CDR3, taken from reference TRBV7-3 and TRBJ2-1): GAGVSQTPSNKVTEKGKYVELRCDPISGHTALYWYRQSLGQGPEFLIYFQGTGAADDSGLPNDRFFAVRPEGSVSTLKIQRTERGDSAVYLCASSLPPGEQFFGPGTRLTVL.